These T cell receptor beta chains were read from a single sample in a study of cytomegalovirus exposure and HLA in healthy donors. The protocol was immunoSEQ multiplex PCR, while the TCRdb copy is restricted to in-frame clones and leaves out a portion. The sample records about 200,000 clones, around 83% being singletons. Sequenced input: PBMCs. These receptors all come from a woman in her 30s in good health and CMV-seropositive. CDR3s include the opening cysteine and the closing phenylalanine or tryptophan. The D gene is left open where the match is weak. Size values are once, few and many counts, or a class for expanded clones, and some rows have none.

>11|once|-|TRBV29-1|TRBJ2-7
TGCAGCGTTGGGTACGGCTACGAGCAGTACTTC
CSVGYGYEQYF
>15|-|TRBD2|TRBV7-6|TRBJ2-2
TGTGCCAGCAGCCAATTAACGACTAGCTCTGGGGAGCTGTTTTTT
CASSQLTTSSGELFF
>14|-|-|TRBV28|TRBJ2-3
TGTGCCAGCAGTCTACCCCGGACTTCAGATACGCAGTATTTT
CASSLPRTSDTQYF
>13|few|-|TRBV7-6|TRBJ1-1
TGTGCCAGCTTCGGGGGTGGGAACACTGAAGCTTTCTTT
CASFGGGNTEAFF
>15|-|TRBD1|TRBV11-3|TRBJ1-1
TGTGCCAGCAGCTTAGGGGGACAGATGAACACTGAAGCTTTCTTT
CASSLGGQMNTEAFF
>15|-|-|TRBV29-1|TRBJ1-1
TGCAGCGTCTCAGTGGGGACCTCAGGGGCCACTGAAGCTTTCTTT
CSVSVGTSGATEAFF
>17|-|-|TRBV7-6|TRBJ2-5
TGTGCCAGCATCCTAAGCCCAGGGGGGCTGGATAAAGAGACCCAGTACTTC
CASILSPGGLDKETQYF
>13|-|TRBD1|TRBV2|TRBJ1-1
TGTGCCAGCAGCCGGGACAGGCACACTGAAGCTTTCTTT
CASSRDRHTEAFF
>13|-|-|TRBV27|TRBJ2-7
TGTGCGGCGGGGTACGGGAGCTCCTACGAGCAGTACTTC
CAAGYGSSYEQYF
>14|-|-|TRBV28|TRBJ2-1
TGTGCCAGCAGTTACAGCAGGATATACAATGAGCAGTTCTTC
CASSYSRIYNEQFF